This T cell receptor beta chain was identified during a study of identical twins. Study-wide results and limits: With beta out-of-frame sequences, excess sharing by twins was weaker. Where out-of-frame alpha sequences were twin-shared, they showed excess low generation probability.

Of note for this clonotype: Antigen specificity is unknown.

Unmatched junction bases numbered 13, after V lost 5 bases and J lost 5 bases. Germline assignment: CDR1 DFQATT and CDR2 SNEGSKA (reference sequence). The CDR3 loop spans 16 amino acids. TCRdb independently ran MiXCR on the 5' RACE reads; one entry per CDR3 protein. Of 1.5 million to 2 million distinct CDR3 sequences in the sample, roughly a third were seen once. The receptor's source is a newborn girl in good health. Sequencing used cord blood. The chain links TRBV20-1 to TRBJ2-3; TRBD2 agrees at 10 bases. DNA for the CDR3: TGCAGTGCTGAGCCCCCAGCGGGGGGGCTCGGAGATACGCAGTATTTT. Amino acids: CSAEPPAGGLGDTQYF.